The present T cell receptor beta chain was sequenced within a study of blood T cell repertoires in COVID-19. Germline lookup yields CDR1 MNHEY and CDR2 SVGAGI. V dropped 4 bases and J dropped 6; count of bases not matched to a gene: 2. The CDR3 spans 12 residues. The protocol was immunoSEQ multiplex PCR, while the TCRdb copy is restricted to in-frame clones and leaves out a portion. This sample yields under 300,000 clones, of which approximately 88% are seen a single time; around 2.5% belongs to the top ten. Sequenced material: PBMCs or T cells enriched from blood (not recorded which). The chain couples TRBV6-5 to TRBJ1-2, with 7 bases fitting TRBD1. The TCR comes from a middle-aged woman with acute COVID-19. CDR3 sequence reads: CASSSGGHGYTF. The DNA for the CDR3 is TGTGCCAGCAGTTCAGGGGGGCATGGCTACACCTTC.